This entry describes one T cell receptor beta chain. Its antigen is undetermined. The sample is drawn from a study of post-analysis software for immune sequencing data. General study results and limits: Higher frequency in patients than in controls was seen for a handful of TRBV segments, with TRBV5-6, TRBV5-1 and TRBV20-1 among them.

CDR1 is MGHDK, CDR2 SYGVNS, per germline. The CDR3 has 12 amino acids. Trimming pared 7 bases from V and 6 bases from J, leaving 13 bases between. Unique-molecular-identifier-tagged TCR beta cDNA libraries were used. MiXCR, applied by TCRdb to the PCR reads, yields one record per CDR3 protein. The profile shows hundreds of thousands of distinct CDR3 sequences, around 53% of them singletons. The chain couples TRBV25-1 to TRBJ2-7; TRBD2 might be the D (6 bases). This receptor was obtained from a girl aged 5 to 17 with multiple sclerosis. What was sequenced was blood. Written as DNA, the CDR3 is TGTGCCAGCAATCGGCGGGGTCGCGAGCAGTACTTC. Protein product: CASNRRGREQYF.